Below are 5 T cell receptor beta chains sequenced from a single sample in a study of T cell responses to AZD1222 COVID-19 vaccine. Data came from immunoSEQ multiplex PCR; TCRdb stores just in-frame clones and leaves some out. The data show 110,000 or so clones, about 86% seen once. The material sequenced was peripheral blood, taken 28 days after the second AZD1222 dose. All receptors come from an adult who received the AZD1222 COVID-19 vaccine.

There are a few counts of this clone. Sequence at one end of the junction differs from germline and may be a read error. The chain couples TRBV3-1 (or the pseudogene TRBV3-2) to TRBJ2-1; D is ambiguous. Germline values: CDR1 LGHDT, CDR2 YNNKEL (reference sequence). This CDR3 is built from 13 residues. The CDR3 nucleotides read TGTGCCAGCAGCAAAGGAACGGTAGTTGCCCTGATCTTC. This translates into CASSKGTVVALIF.

This chain connects TRBV5-5 to TRBJ1-5; D is possibly TRBD1 (5 bases). Trimming took off 6 bases at V and 0 bases at J, with 13 bases between the two ends. CDR3 length: 15 residues. Germline V lookup: CDR1 SGHKS, CDR2 YYEKEE (reference sequence). CDR3 sequence: CASTSDGTSNQPQHF. In nucleotides, the CDR3 is TGTGCCAGCACCTCGGACGGGACTAGCAATCAGCCCCAGCATTTT.

V is TRBV5-1 and J is TRBJ1-1; 7 nucleotides agree with TRBD1. CDR3 length: 13 amino acids. The J segment lost 11 bases and the V segment lost 4 bases, leaving 11 bases of the junction unmatched. The germline V gene encodes CDR1 SGHRS and CDR2 YFSETQ. CDR3 loop: CASSRDSAEGAFF. CDR3 coding DNA: TGCGCCAGCAGCCGGGACAGCGCCGAAGGGGCTTTCTTT.

The chain recombines TRBV5-6 with TRBJ1-1; TRBD1 is a possible D gene (6 bases). The CDR3 is made up of 13 amino acids. V was shortened by 2 bases and J by 7 bases, with 12 bases between the two germline ends. Germline CDR1 is SGHDT and CDR2 is YYEEEE. The CDR3 spells CASSFGTSIEAFF. The CDR3 DNA reads TGTGCCAGCAGCTTCGGGACATCTATTGAAGCTTTCTTT.

The chain carries TRBV6-5 and TRBJ1-2; TRBD1 matches 8 bases. The junction had 6 bases not matched to a gene; V was cut back by 2 bases and J by 1 base. Germline V gene lookup returns CDR1 MNHEY and CDR2 SVGAGI. CDR3 length: 16 residues. The CDR3: CASSYARTGINYGYTF. Written as DNA, the CDR3 is TGTGCCAGCAGTTACGCTCGGACAGGGATTAACTATGGCTACACCTTC.